This T cell receptor beta chain was sequenced for a study of T-cell reconstitution after alpha-beta-depleted transplantation in children. This sample's TCRbeta library carried unique molecular identifier barcodes. One entry per CDR3 protein, called by TCRdb with MiXCR from the PCR reads. There are a few hundred thousand distinct CDR3 sequences in the sample; roughly 25% occur only once, and 2.6% lies in the top ten. To note about this clonotype: Its antigen is still unknown.

Study-level points and caveats: Newly made T cells mostly supplied T-cell counts and diversity one year after transplant. After transplant, at about two months, alpha-beta T cells were reportedly derived from several hundred expanded graft clones. Recipient T cells and thymic progenitors that survived gave rise to the high TCRbeta diversity observed at day 60 in some patients.

The receptor's source is a girl aged 2-10 years with Fanconi anemia, due to receive a stem cell transplant. Sequenced here: PBMCs, sampled before TCRalphabeta/CD19-depleted stem cell transplant.

CDR3: CAISSGTVRGYGYTF. CDR3 bases: TGTGCCATCAGCTCCGGGACAGTACGAGGGTATGGCTACACCTTC. The chain employs TRBV10-3 and TRBJ1-2, with 7 bases identical to TRBD1. CDR3 length equals 15 residues. Trimming cost V 6 bases and J 5 bases; bases outside gene matches: 12. Germline-derived CDR1 and CDR2 are ENHRY and SYGVKD.